The clone carrying this T cell receptor (beta chain) was counted ten times or more. This sample stems from a study of patients and donors after allogeneic stem cell transplantation. The CDR3 totals 15 residues. Germline V gene data show CDR1 as KGHSH and CDR2 as LQKENI. The V end lost 3 bases, the J end lost 0 bases, and 11 bases lay between the germline ends. TCRdb redid the calling of the RT-PCR reads with MiXCR, one entry per CDR3 protein. Found here are 90,000 to 130,000 distinct CDR3 sequences, about a third of them singletons; the top ten hold roughly 30%. The material sequenced was blood, either unsorted or a sorted T cell fraction (not recorded which). This chain joins TRBV18 and TRBJ1-1; no clear D gene. The origin of this receptor is a human donor who was either an allogeneic HSCT recipient or a stem cell or donor lymphocyte infusion donor (not recorded which). It is not recorded whose cells these are; they may come from a transplant donor. Here the CDR3 reads CASSPRILVNTEAFF. The CDR3 DNA reads TGTGCCAGCTCACCCAGGATCTTGGTGAACACTGAAGCTTTCTTT.